This TCR beta chain originates from a study of cytomegalovirus exposure and HLA in healthy donors. The overall study: Earlier work reported some 110 million unique TCR beta sequences from 180 million or so T cells.

Whole-study results and caveats: DRB1 had the most TCR associations and HLA-C the fewest, a later analysis found, with rates varying by HLA locus. It was assumed in the presence/absence analyses that sequencing depth was roughly uniform across donors.

A single count supports this clone. No antigen is known for it. The CDR3 runs 14 residues. Germline V gene sequence: CDR1 SGHAT, CDR2 FQNNGV. The V gene lost 3 bases and the J gene lost 6 bases, with 12 bases spanning the gap. PCR used 60 Vbeta primers and 13 Jbeta primers. Assay used: immunoSEQ multiplex PCR; TCRdb lists only in-frame clones, some missing. In the table there are over 80,000 clones, approximately 75% of which are singletons. J is TRBJ2-4 and V is TRBV11-2, with D tentatively TRBD2 (5 bases). Sequencing was performed on PBMCs. This receptor was taken from a woman in her 70s in good health and CMV-seropositive. CDR3 nucleotide sequence: TGTGCCAGCAGCTTCGGGATAGGGCCAAACATTCAGTACTTC. This sequence encodes CASSFGIGPNIQYF.